This is a list of T cell receptor beta chains from one sample in a study of Ad26.COV2.S vaccination and SARS-CoV-2 variants. Method: immunoSEQ multiplex PCR; TCRdb's copy keeps in-frame clones and lacks some. The sample has 300,000 to 350,000 clones; roughly 80% are singletons. The specimen was peripheral blood, collected in a trial of Ad26.COV2.S vaccine versus placebo. Receptors were obtained from a person aged 18-65 years who received the Ad26.COV2.S COVID-19 vaccine or a placebo. Each CDR3 is given with its conserved first and last residue. The D gene is left open where the match is weak. Expanded clones get a size class; other rows say once, few or many, or leave the size out.

>TRBJ2-3|once|NA|TRBV5-4
CASSLSVVPDTQYF
TGTGCCAGCAGCCTTTCGGTCGTCCCAGATACGCAGTATTTT
>TRBJ1-5|once|NA|TRBV28
CASTLRGFNLPQHF
TGTGCCAGCACCCTAAGGGGTTTTAATTTGCCCCAGCATTTT
>TRBJ1-2|NA|NA|TRBV6-4
CASSVGTNYGYTF
TGTGCCAGCAGTGTAGGGACTAACTATGGCTACACCTTC
>TRBJ1-5|once|NA|TRBV7-2
CASTSGLGDQPQHF
TGTGCCAGCACCTCAGGTCTCGGAGATCAGCCCCAGCATTTT
>TRBJ1-1|NA|NA|TRBV6-1
CASSERGWGTEAFF
TGTGCCAGCAGTGAACGGGGGTGGGGGACTGAAGCTTTCTTT
>TRBJ2-1|NA|TRBD2|TRBV24-1
CATSDWRLAGVNEQFF
TGTGCCACCAGTGATTGGCGTCTAGCGGGAGTCAATGAGCAGTTCTTC
>TRBJ1-1|NA|NA|TRBV19
CASSSDTIGTEAFF
TGTGCCAGTAGTTCGGACACAATAGGCACTGAAGCTTTCTTT
>TRBJ1-1|NA|NA|TRBV7-2
CASSLMDGHEAFF
TGTGCCAGCAGCTTAATGGACGGACATGAAGCTTTCTTT
>TRBJ2-2|NA|NA|TRBV11-2
CASSLDLIPGRNTGELFF
TGTGCCAGCAGCTTAGATCTGATTCCCGGGCGGAACACCGGGGAGCTGTTTTTT
>TRBJ1-1|NA|NA|TRBV1
CTSSQDSRDRMPNTEAFF
TGCACCAGCAGCCAAGATAGCCGGGACAGGATGCCGAACACTGAAGCTTTCTTT